The 3 T cell receptor beta chains given below trace back to one sample, sequenced in a study of cytomegalovirus exposure and HLA in healthy donors. The PCR was carried out with 60 Vbeta primers and 13 Jbeta primers. The repertoire was sequenced with immunoSEQ multiplex PCR; TCRdb's copy has only in-frame clones and lacks some. The sample lists more than 100,000 clones; about 62% were seen once. The sample was PBMCs. Receptors were obtained from a woman aged 40 to 50 in good health and CMV-seropositive.

The genes are TRBV2 and TRBJ2-3; D is unclear. Per the germline V gene, CDR1 is SNHLY and CDR2 is FYNNEI. The CDR3 runs to 12 residues. The V and J ends lost 4 bases and 4 bases respectively, with 6 bases between them. The CDR3 DNA sequence: TGTGCCAGCAGTGGAGGTGCAGATACGCAGTATTTT. Encoded protein: CASSGGADTQYF.

V gene TRBV5-1 combines with J gene TRBJ2-5; tentative D call: TRBD2 (6 bases). The CDR3 extends over 15 amino acids. Germline-derived CDR1 and CDR2 are SGHRS and YFSETQ. V was pared by 4 bases and J by 5 bases, with 18 bases between. Here the CDR3 DNA reads TGCGCCAGCAGCACCGGGGGAGCGGATGAGGAGACCCAGTACTTC. This gives the protein CASSTGGADEETQYF.

As DNA, the CDR3 is TGTGCCAGCAGCTTGGAAGTACACCGCGAGCAGTACTTC. This translates into CASSLEVHREQYF. This chain uses TRBV5-6 with TRBJ2-7; D remains ambiguous. Trimming removed 0 bases from V and 6 bases from J, with 10 bases in between. CDR1 SGHDT and CDR2 YYEEEE come from the germline V gene. The CDR3 contains 13 residues.